This record looks at one T cell receptor beta chain sequence and its context. Its binding antigen is unknown. Qualities for individual bases were not recorded, and no much larger clone is one base off. Counted from cysteine to phenylalanine, this CDR3 has 17 amino acids. Only the CDR3 DNA stays, 51 bases, in frame from base 1. Taken from the germline V gene, the CDR1 and CDR2 loops are SGHRS and YFSETQ. V loses 3 bases, J loses 8 bases, and the germline ends lie 24 bases apart. The immunoSEQ Assay, a bias-controlled multiplex PCR, was used to amplify TCRbeta CDR3 regions from genomic DNA. The source study handled its data this way. The number of nucleated cells in each sample was estimated by amplification of reference gene primers within the assay. Sequence reads were collapsed and filtered to measure the absolute abundance of every unique TCRbeta CDR3 rearrangement. For each sample, productive Simpson clonality was calculated as the square root of Simpson's diversity index across productive rearrangements. The table comes from immuneACCESS by way of TCRdb, which keeps in-frame sequences with V and J called. Part of the clones is missing from these tables; in studies checked, under half for an unresolved V gene and the rest for unknown reasons. The V and J calls and clone size are taken from that table; D and trimming were inferred from the DNA. The sample table holds 200,000 to 250,000 clones, of which 85% to 90% were seen once. The ten largest clones represent around 4.5% of the sample.

This entry belongs to a study of blood T cell repertoires in COVID-19 (dated by TCRdb to 2020 to 2022). About the investigation overall: The collaborator samples originated in the United States, Italy and Spain and spanned the acute and convalescent phases of COVID-19. The material from the prospective study consisted of cDNA or gDNA derived from T cells, B-cell-depleted T cells, or PBMCs. The dataset comprised deeply sampled blood TCRbeta repertoires from subjects exposed to, actively infected with, or recovered from COVID-19. A freely available public database, intended as a resource for researchers studying the immune response to SARS-CoV-2, is where the repertoires were released. Samples came from the ongoing ImmuneRACE study (first 160 participants) plus 1,254 subjects from 6 global collaborators. The sample metadata nearly always contained a de-identified subject ID, COVID-19 status, age in years and sex. Where available, HLA class I and class II types were taken from metadata supplied by the sample provider and were not determined by assay-based typing.

Paper-wide results and their limitations: The amount of clinical and demographic metadata varied by source and participant and was provided uncurated.

Each collaborating institution followed its own protocols to collect whole blood in K2EDTA tubes. Collaborator samples were shipped for TCRbeta analysis as frozen whole blood, isolated PBMCs, or DNA extracted from either sample type. The TCR comes from a man aged 45 to 65 with acute or convalescent COVID-19. Sequencing was carried out using peripheral blood. In this chain, TRBV5-1 is recombined with TRBJ1-3; tentative D gene TRBD1, with 5 bases matching. The DNA sequence is TGCGCCAGCAGCTGGGGAGGGACGGCGGTCGGTCGGGACACCATATATTTT. Its coded protein is CASSWGGTAVGRDTIYF. With the rest looked up from the reference TRBV5-1 and TRBJ1-3 genes rather than sequenced, the full variable domain is KAGVTQTPRYLIKTRGQQVTLSCSPISGHRSVSWYQQTPGQGLQFLFEYFSETQRNKGNFPGRFSGRQFSNSRSEMNVSTLELGDSALYLCASSWGGTAVGRDTIYFGEGSWLTVV.